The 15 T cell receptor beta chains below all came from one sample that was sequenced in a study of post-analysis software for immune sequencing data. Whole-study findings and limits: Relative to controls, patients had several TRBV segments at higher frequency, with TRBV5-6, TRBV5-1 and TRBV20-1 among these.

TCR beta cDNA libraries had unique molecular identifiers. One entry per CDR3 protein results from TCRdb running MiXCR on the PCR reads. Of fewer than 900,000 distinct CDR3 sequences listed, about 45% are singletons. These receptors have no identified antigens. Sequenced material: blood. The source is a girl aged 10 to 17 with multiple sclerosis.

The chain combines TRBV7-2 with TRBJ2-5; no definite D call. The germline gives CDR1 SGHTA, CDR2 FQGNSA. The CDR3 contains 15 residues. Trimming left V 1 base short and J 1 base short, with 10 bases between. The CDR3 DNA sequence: TGTGCCAGCAGCTTAGTCGGCAGACTCCAAGAGACCCAGTACTTC. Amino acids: CASSLVGRLQETQYF.

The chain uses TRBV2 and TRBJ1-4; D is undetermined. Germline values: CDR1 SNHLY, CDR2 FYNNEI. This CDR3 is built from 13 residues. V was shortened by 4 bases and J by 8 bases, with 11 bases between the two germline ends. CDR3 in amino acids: CASSAEWVEKLFF. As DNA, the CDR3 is TGTGCCAGCAGTGCGGAGTGGGTCGAAAAACTGTTTTTT.

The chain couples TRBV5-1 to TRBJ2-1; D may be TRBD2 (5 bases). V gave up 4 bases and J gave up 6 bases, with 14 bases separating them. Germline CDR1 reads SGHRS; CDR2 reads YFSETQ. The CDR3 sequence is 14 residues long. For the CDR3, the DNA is TGCGCCAGCAGCAAAGTCGAGGGAGCCAATGAGCAGTTCTTC. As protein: CASSKVEGANEQFF. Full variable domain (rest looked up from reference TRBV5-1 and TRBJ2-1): KAGVTQTPRYLIKTRGQQVTLSCSPISGHRSVSWYQQTPGQGLQFLFEYFSETQRNKGNFPGRFSGRQFSNSRSEMNVSTLELGDSALYLCASSKVEGANEQFFGPGTRLTVL.

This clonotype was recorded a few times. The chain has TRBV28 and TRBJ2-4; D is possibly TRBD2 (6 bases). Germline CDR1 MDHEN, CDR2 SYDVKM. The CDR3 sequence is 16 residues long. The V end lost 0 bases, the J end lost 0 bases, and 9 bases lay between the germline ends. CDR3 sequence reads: CASSLWQGLAKNIQYF. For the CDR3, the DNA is TGTGCCAGCAGTTTATGGCAGGGACTAGCCAAAAACATTCAGTACTTC.

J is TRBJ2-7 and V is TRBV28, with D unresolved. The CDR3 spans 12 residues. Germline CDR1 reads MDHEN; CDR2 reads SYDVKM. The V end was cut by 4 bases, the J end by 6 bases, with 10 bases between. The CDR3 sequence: CASSSSPLEQYF. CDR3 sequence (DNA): TGTGCCAGCAGTTCCTCCCCCCTCGAGCAGTACTTC.

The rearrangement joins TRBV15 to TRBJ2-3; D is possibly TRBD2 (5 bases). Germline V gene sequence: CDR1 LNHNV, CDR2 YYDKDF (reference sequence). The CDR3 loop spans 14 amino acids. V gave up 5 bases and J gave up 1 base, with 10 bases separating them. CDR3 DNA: TGTGCCACCAGCGACGGAGGACGCACAGATACGCAGTATTTT. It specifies CATSDGGRTDTQYF. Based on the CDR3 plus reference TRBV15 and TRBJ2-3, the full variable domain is DAMVIQNPRYQVTQFGKPVTLSCSQTLNHNVMYWYQQKSSQAPKLLFHYYDKDFNNEADTPDNFQSRRPNTSFCFLDIRSPGLGDTAMYLCATSDGGRTDTQYFGPGTRLTVL.

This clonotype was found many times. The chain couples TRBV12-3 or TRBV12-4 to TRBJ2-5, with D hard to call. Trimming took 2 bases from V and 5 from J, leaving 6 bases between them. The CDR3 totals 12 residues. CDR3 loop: CASSLNRETQYF. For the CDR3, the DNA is TGTGCCAGCAGTTTAAACCGGGAGACCCAGTACTTC.

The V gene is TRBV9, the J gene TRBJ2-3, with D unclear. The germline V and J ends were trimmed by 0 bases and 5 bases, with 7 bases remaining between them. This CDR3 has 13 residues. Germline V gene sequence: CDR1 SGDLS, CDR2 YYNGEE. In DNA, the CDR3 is TGTGCCAGCAGCGTAGCGCGCGGAGATACGCAGTATTTT. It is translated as CASSVARGDTQYF.

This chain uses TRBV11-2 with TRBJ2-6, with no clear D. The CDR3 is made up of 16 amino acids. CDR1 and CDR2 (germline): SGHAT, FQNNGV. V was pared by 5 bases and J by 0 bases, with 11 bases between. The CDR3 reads CASSSSLRSGANVLTF. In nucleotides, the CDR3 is TGTGCCAGCAGCAGCTCACTGCGCTCTGGGGCCAACGTCCTGACTTTC.

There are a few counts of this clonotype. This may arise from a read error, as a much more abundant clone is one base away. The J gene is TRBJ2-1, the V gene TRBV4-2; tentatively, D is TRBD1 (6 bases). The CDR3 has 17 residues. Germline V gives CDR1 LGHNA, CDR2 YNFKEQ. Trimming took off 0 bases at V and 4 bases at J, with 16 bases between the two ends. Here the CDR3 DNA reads TGTGCCAGCAGCCAAGATCCTGGAGGACAGTTATACAATGAGCAGTTCTTC. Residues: CASSQDPGGQLYNEQFF.

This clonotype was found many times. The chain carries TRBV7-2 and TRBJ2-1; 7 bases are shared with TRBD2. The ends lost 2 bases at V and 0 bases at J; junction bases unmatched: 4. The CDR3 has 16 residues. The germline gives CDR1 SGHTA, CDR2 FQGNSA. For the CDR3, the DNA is TGTGCCAGCAGCTTATCGGCGGGAGTCTCCTACAATGAGCAGTTCTTC. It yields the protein CASSLSAGVSYNEQFF.

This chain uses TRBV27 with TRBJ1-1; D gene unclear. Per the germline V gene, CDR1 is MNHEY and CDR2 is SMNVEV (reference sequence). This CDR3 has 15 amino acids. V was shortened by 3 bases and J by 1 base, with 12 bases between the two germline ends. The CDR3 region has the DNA TGTGCCAGCAGTTTTGGGGATAGAAGGAACACTGAAGCTTTCTTT. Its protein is CASSFGDRRNTEAFF.

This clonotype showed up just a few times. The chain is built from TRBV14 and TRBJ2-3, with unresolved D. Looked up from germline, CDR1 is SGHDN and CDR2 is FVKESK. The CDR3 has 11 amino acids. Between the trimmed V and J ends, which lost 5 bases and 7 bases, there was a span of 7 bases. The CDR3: CASSSGYTQYF. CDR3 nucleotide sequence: TGTGCCAGCAGCTCGGGCTATACGCAGTATTTT.

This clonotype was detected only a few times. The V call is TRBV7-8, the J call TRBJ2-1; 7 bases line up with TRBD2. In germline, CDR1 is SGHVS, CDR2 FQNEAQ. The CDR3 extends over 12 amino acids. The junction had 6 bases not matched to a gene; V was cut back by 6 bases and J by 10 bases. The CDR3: CASSSGPREQFF. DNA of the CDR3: TGTGCCAGCAGTAGCGGGCCCAGGGAGCAGTTCTTC.

CDR3 loop: CASSVGLAGSGANVLTF. CDR3 DNA: TGTGCCAGCAGCGTGGGACTAGCGGGATCTGGGGCCAACGTCCTGACTTTC. The V gene is TRBV9, the J gene TRBJ2-6; TRBD2 matches at 13 bases. This CDR3 is 17 amino acids long. The V and J ends lost 2 bases and 1 base, in that order; junction bases with no gene match: 0. CDR1 is SGDLS and CDR2 is YYNGEE in the germline V gene.